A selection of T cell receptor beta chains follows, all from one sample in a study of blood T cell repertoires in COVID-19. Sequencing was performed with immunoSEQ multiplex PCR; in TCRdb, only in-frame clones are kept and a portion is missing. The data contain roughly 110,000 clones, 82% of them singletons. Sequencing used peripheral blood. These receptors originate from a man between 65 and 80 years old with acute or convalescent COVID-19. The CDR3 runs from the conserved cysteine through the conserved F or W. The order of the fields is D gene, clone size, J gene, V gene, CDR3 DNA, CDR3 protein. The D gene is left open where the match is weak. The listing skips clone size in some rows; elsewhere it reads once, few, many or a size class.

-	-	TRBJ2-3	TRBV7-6	TGTGCCAGCAGCTTCAGTAGCGGAGATACGCAGTATTTT	CASSFSSGDTQYF
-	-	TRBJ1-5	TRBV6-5	TGTGCCAGCAGCCCCAGCCCACGGACAAATCAGCCCCAGCATTTT	CASSPSPRTNQPQHF
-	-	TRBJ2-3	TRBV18	TGTGCCAGCTCATTGTCAATTAGCGGAACAGATACGCAGTATTTT	CASSLSISGTDTQYF
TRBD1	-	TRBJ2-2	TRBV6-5	TGTGCCAGCAGCCGGGACAGGCGGAACACCGGGGAGCTGTTTTTT	CASSRDRRNTGELFF
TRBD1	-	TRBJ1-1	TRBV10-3	TGTGCCATCAGTTTAGGACAGGGGGCCGACACTGAAGCTTTCTTT	CAISLGQGADTEAFF
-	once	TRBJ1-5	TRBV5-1	TGCGCCAGCAGCCTGGGGCGGGGTGGGCAGCCCCAGCATTTT	CASSLGRGGQPQHF
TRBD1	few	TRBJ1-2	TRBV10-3	TGTGCCATCAGTGGGGACAGGACCCCTCCCTCTGGCTACACCTTC	CAISGDRTPPSGYTF
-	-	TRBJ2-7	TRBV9	TGTGCCAGCAGCCCTGCAGAGGTCCCCTACGAGCAGTACTTC	CASSPAEVPYEQYF
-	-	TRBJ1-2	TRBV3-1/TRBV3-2	TGTGCCACAACCTCAAGGGGGAGAGAGAACGATGGCTACACCTTC	CATTSRGRENDGYTF
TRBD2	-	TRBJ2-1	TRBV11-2	TGTGCCAGCACCTCATTAGCGGGGTCCTACAATGAGCAGTTCTTC	CASTSLAGSYNEQFF
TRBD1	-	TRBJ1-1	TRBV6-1	TGTGCCAGTAGCAACCGGGACAGGGACGCTTTCTTT	CASSNRDRDAFF
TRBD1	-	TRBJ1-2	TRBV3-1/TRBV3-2	TGTGCCAGCAGCCAAGAGGGCGGGACAGTTTACTACACCTTC	CASSQEGGTVYYTF
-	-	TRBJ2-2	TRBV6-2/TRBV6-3	TGTGCCAGCAGCCTACAAAACACCGGGGAGCTGTTTTTT	CASSLQNTGELFF
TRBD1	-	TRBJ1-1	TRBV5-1	TGCGCCAGCAGCTCACAGACAGGGGGCGCGAGTGAAGCTTTCTTT	CASSSQTGGASEAFF
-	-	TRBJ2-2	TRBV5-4	TGTGCCAGCAGCTTGCGAGAGAACACCGGGGAGCTGTTTTTT	CASSLRENTGELFF
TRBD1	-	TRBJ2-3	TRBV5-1	TGCGCCAGCAGCCGGGACAGCCTCACAGATACGCAGTATTTT	CASSRDSLTDTQYF
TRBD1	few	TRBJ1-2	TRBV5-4	TGTGCCAGCAGCTCCGGACAGGGGGCAGGAGGCTACACCTTC	CASSSGQGAGGYTF
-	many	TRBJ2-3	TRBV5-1	TGCGCCAGCAGCCACGGACAGAGCTTAGCAGATACGCAGTATTTT	CASSHGQSLADTQYF
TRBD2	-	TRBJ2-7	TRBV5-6	TGTGCCAGCAGTCTCTGGACTAGCGGTTCCTACGAGCAGTACTTC	CASSLWTSGSYEQYF
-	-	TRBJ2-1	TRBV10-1	TGCGCCAGCAGTGTGCGGAAGAGCTCCTACAATGAGCAGTTCTTC	CASSVRKSSYNEQFF
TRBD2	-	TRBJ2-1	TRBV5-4	TGTGCCAGCAGCTCCGGGACTAGCGGGAGTAGGGGTGAGCAGTTCTTC	CASSSGTSGSRGEQFF
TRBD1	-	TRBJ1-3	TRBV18	TGTGCCAGCTCACCCTTTTCAACCCGGACAGGGGGCACCGGAAACACCATATATTTT	CASSPFSTRTGGTGNTIYF
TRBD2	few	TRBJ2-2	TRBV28	TGTGCCAGCAGTTTCCGGGGACTAGCGGGGGCCAAGGAGCTGTTTTTT	CASSFRGLAGAKELFF
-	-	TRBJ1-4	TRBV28	TGTGCCAGCAGGTACGGGATCGGGAGAGAAAAACTGTTTTTT	CASRYGIGREKLFF
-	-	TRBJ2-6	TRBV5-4	TGTGCCAGCAGCTACTCACCATACAGGGCTCGCGGGGCCAACGTCCTGACTTTC	CASSYSPYRARGANVLTF
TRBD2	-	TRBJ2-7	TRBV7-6	TGTGCCAGCAGCGTCGAGACTAGCGGGGACCTCTCTGAGCAGTACTTC	CASSVETSGDLSEQYF
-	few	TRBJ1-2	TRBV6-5	TGTGCCAGCAGTTACTCGGGAGGGGGGGCCTATGGCTACACCTTC	CASSYSGGGAYGYTF
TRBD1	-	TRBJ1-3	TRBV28	TGTGCCAGCAGTTCCAGGGGGTCTGGAAACACCATATATTTT	CASSSRGSGNTIYF
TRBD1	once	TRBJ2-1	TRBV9	TGTGCCAGCAGCGTAGGCCCCGGGACAGGTCTCAATGAGCAGTTCTTC	CASSVGPGTGLNEQFF